A single sample gave rise to the 26 T cell receptor beta chains below, sequenced in a study of regulatory T cells in long-lasting Graves disease. Arm-PCR of CDR3 regions and iRepertoire HTBI primers were used to build TCR beta libraries. TCRdb fed the multiplex PCR reads into MiXCR, producing one record per CDR3 protein. The sample has around 500,000 distinct CDR3 sequences, roughly 16% seen once. Time point of the sample: newly diagnosed GD, antithyroid drugs for less than 3 months. The TCR library was prepared using RNA isolated from PBMCs. These data also featured in a second study, about T cells in Graves' hyperthyroidism and ophthalmopathy.

The sequences come from peripheral blood mononuclear cells (PBMCs), collected at new diagnosis, from a patient treated with antithyroid drugs. The receptors come from a woman aged 35 to 59 with Graves disease.

Many counts were recorded for this clonotype. The chain has TRBV2 and TRBJ2-2; D is uncertain. V lost 10 bases and J 0 bases, leaving 12 bases between the germline ends. The germline V gene has CDR1 SNHLY and CDR2 FYNNEI. The CDR3 loop spans 14 amino acids. The CDR3: CATQSGTNTGELFF. The DNA for the CDR3 is TGTGCCACCCAGAGTGGGACGAACACCGGGGAGCTGTTTTTT.

The V gene is TRBV12-3 or TRBV12-4, the J gene TRBJ1-1; D remains unclear. This CDR3 has 13 amino acids. V lost 5 bases and J 4 bases, leaving 11 bases between the germline ends. CDR3 sequence: CASSPGRLTEAFF. The DNA for the CDR3 is TGTGCCAGCAGTCCAGGACGACTCACTGAAGCTTTCTTT.

This chain links TRBV9 with TRBJ1-5, with a weak D call TRBD1 (5 bases). The germline CDR1 and CDR2 sequences are SGDLS and YYNGEE. V dropped 3 bases and J dropped 6 bases, with 16 bases sitting between them. The CDR3 is made up of 15 amino acids. The CDR3 loop reads CASSEGSQGGQPQHF. As DNA, the CDR3 is TGTGCCAGCAGCGAGGGTTCTCAGGGTGGTCAGCCCCAGCATTTT.

The chain carries TRBV5-1 and TRBJ1-2; possibly TRBD1 for D (5 bases). The germline CDR1 and CDR2 sequences are SGHRS and YFSETQ. The ends were cut back, 5 bases at V and 6 bases at J, with 14 bases in the middle. The CDR3 loop spans 13 amino acids. CDR3 nucleotide sequence: TGCGCCAGCAGGTTAGGGACCCTTGATGGCTACACCTTC. This codes for CASRLGTLDGYTF. The variable domain in full, with the rest retrieved from reference TRBV5-1 and TRBJ1-2, is KAGVTQTPRYLIKTRGQQVTLSCSPISGHRSVSWYQQTPGQGLQFLFEYFSETQRNKGNFPGRFSGRQFSNSRSEMNVSTLELGDSALYLCASRLGTLDGYTFGSGTRLTVV.

This clonotype was detected ten times or more. The V and J genes are TRBV12-3 or TRBV12-4 and TRBJ2-1; D perhaps matches TRBD1 (6 bases). Near its end, the DNA agrees better with TRBJ2-5, so the J call may be wrong. CDR3 size: 13 residues. The CDR3 reads CASNLRGQETQYF. The DNA for the CDR3 is TGTGCCAGCAACCTCAGGGGTCAGGAGACCCAGTACTTC.

This clonotype has a count of ten or more. The gene calls are TRBV30 and TRBJ1-1, with 7 nucleotides matching TRBD1. V was clipped by 0 bases and J by 5 bases; unmatched bases: 6. The CDR3 covers 14 residues. Germline V CDR1 and CDR2: GTSNPN, SVGIG (reference sequence). CDR3 coding DNA: TGTGCCTGGAGTGTACAGGGGAAGGGGACTGAAGCTTTCTTT. It specifies CAWSVQGKGTEAFF.

This chain uses TRBV5-1 with TRBJ2-4; D unclear. Trimming shortened V by 0 bases and J by 5 bases, and 3 bases separated the two germline ends. This CDR3 has 12 residues. Germline CDR1 reads SGHRS; CDR2 reads YFSETQ. The CDR3 region is CASSLDQNIQYF. CDR3 sequence (DNA): TGCGCCAGCAGCTTGGACCAAAACATTCAGTACTTC.

This clonotype was recorded at least ten times. The chain has TRBV7-6 and TRBJ2-7; a weak D match, TRBD2 (6 bases). V dropped 4 bases and J dropped 5 bases, with 18 bases sitting between them. The CDR3 is made up of 15 amino acids. Germline V gene lookup returns CDR1 SGHVS and CDR2 FNYEAQ. The CDR3 DNA is TGTGCCAGCAGCTCCACGGAGGGGCGCGGGGACGAGCAGTACTTC. Protein sequence: CASSSTEGRGDEQYF. Full variable domain (outside the CDR3, taken from reference TRBV7-6 and TRBJ2-7): GAGVSQSPRYKVTKRGQDVALRCDPISGHVSLYWYRQALGQGPEFLTYFNYEAQQDKSGLPNDRFSAERPEGSISTLTIQRTEQRDSAMYRCASSSTEGRGDEQYFGPGTRLTVT.

This clonotype came up many times. The V and J genes are TRBV9 and TRBJ1-2; no firm D call. This CDR3 comprises 16 residues. Germline lookup yields CDR1 SGDLS and CDR2 YYNGEE. Trimming left V 3 bases short and J 0 bases short, with 15 bases between. The CDR3 DNA is TGTGCCAGCAGCGACTTTGGTTGGACCTCTAACTATGGCTACACCTTC. This sequence encodes CASSDFGWTSNYGYTF.

There are many counts of this clonotype. CDR3 nucleotides: TGTGCCAGCAGCTTTCAGGAGCTGGCTGGGGGCTACACCTTC. Amino acid sequence: CASSFQELAGGYTF. V usage is TRBV5-5 and J usage is TRBJ1-2; no definite D call. The CDR3 contains 14 residues. Germline V CDR1 and CDR2: SGHKS, YYEKEE (reference sequence). The ends were cut back, 2 bases at V and 8 bases at J, with 16 bases in the middle.

This clonotype came up many times. V usage is TRBV11-2 and J usage is TRBJ1-3; D gene ambiguous. V gave up 5 bases and J gave up 5 bases, with 7 bases separating them. The CDR3 is made up of 12 amino acids. CDR1 and CDR2 (germline): SGHAT, FQNNGV. Here the CDR3 DNA reads TGTGCCAGCAGCGTATCCCGAAACACCATATATTTT. It codes for CASSVSRNTIYF.

The rearrangement joins TRBV29-1 to TRBJ1-2, with 8 bases identical to TRBD1. Germline V gives CDR1 SQVTM, CDR2 ANQGSEA. J lost 8 bases, V lost 5 bases, and 10 bases had no gene match. This CDR3 is 13 amino acids long. The chain's CDR3 is CSVNKRTGMGYTF. CDR3 nucleotide sequence: TGCAGCGTTAACAAGCGGACAGGGATGGGCTACACCTTC. Full variable domain (outside the CDR3, taken from reference TRBV29-1 and TRBJ1-2): SAVISQKPSRDICQRGTSLTIQCQVDSQVTMMFWYRQQPGQSLTLIATANQGSEATYESGFVIDKFPISRPNLTFSTLTVSNMSPEDSSIYLCSVNKRTGMGYTFGSGTRLTVV.

V and J are TRBV9 and TRBJ2-1; 11 bases map to TRBD2. Looked up from germline, CDR1 is SGDLS and CDR2 is YYNGEE. The CDR3 is 17 residues long. Trimming took 6 bases from V and 0 from J; bases not matched to a gene: 8. Here the CDR3 reads CASTFSGGASSYNEQFF. DNA for the CDR3: TGTGCCAGCACGTTTAGCGGGGGGGCGAGCTCCTACAATGAGCAGTTCTTC. Full variable domain (rest looked up from reference TRBV9 and TRBJ2-1): DSGVTQTPKHLITATGQRVTLRCSPRSGDLSVYWYQQSLDQGLQFLIQYYNGEERAKGNILERFSAQQFPDLHSELNLSSLELGDSALYFCASTFSGGASSYNEQFFGPGTRLTVL.

The rearrangement joins TRBV14 to TRBJ2-5; D remains ambiguous. Trimming took 1 base from V and 5 from J, leaving 14 bases between them. Germline CDR1 reads SGHDN; CDR2 reads FVKESK. The CDR3 length is 15 residues. CDR3 loop: CASSQVTPFDETQYF. The CDR3 region has the DNA TGTGCCAGCAGCCAAGTGACACCGTTTGACGAGACCCAGTACTTC.

This clonotype has ten or more counts. At one of its ends the junction is not consistent with the germline gene, which may arise from a read error. The rearrangement links TRBV5-1 to TRBJ2-3; 14 nucleotides match TRBD2. The CDR3 is 16 residues long. Per germline, CDR1 SGHRS and CDR2 YFSETQ. CDR3 residues: CASSRLAGGSTDTQYF. The CDR3 bases are TGTGCCAGCAGCAGACTAGCGGGGGGGAGCACAGATACGCAGTATTTT.

Notes on this clonotype: This clone may be a read error of a much larger clone one base away. The chain carries TRBV7-8 and TRBJ1-1; D is undetermined. The CDR3 extends over 14 amino acids. Per the germline V gene, CDR1 is SGHVS and CDR2 is FQNEAQ. Trimming took 8 bases from V and 6 from J, leaving 19 bases between them. For the CDR3, the DNA is TGTGCCAGCGGCTCCACTTTCATCGGCGCTGAAGCTTTCTTT. This sequence encodes CASGSTFIGAEAFF.

The V gene is TRBV7-9, the J gene TRBJ2-3; 8 bases are shared with TRBD2. V shed 6 bases and J 2 bases; nucleotides not matched to a gene: 13. CDR1 SEHNR and CDR2 FQNEAQ come from the germline V gene (reference sequence). This CDR3 comprises 17 residues. The CDR3 here is CASRLGSGGANTDTQYF. The CDR3 DNA reads as TGTGCCAGCAGGCTAGGCTCGGGGGGGGCTAACACAGATACGCAGTATTTT.

This clonotype showed up just a few times. The chain uses TRBV18 and TRBJ1-1, with no clear D. V lost 0 bases and J lost 7, with 9 bases in between. Looked up from germline, CDR1 is KGHSH and CDR2 is LQKENI. The CDR3 is 13 amino acids. The CDR3 sequence is CASSPPAQIEAFF. In nucleotides, the CDR3 is TGTGCCAGCTCACCACCCGCACAGATTGAAGCTTTCTTT.

This clonotype turned up a few times. This rearrangement joins TRBV7-9 to TRBJ1-4; D gene ambiguous. The CDR3 covers 15 residues. Trimming left V 3 bases short and J 6 bases short, with 14 bases between. The germline CDR1 and CDR2 sequences are SEHNR and FQNEAQ (reference sequence). CDR3 in DNA: TGTGCCAGCAGCTTTGGGAGGACGGACTATGAAAAACTGTTTTTT. Translating gives CASSFGRTDYEKLFF.

This clonotype was recorded at least ten times. V is TRBV2 and J is TRBJ1-5; no firm D call. CDR1 is SNHLY, CDR2 FYNNEI, per germline. The CDR3 extends over 13 amino acids. Trimming took off 3 bases at V and 5 bases at J, with 8 bases between the two ends. The CDR3 nucleotides are TGTGCCAGCAGTGATCTCTCGTATCAGCCCCAGCATTTT. Translation: CASSDLSYQPQHF. The variable domain in full, with the rest retrieved from reference TRBV2 and TRBJ1-5, is EPEVTQTPSHQVTQMGQEVILRCVPISNHLYFYWYRQILGQKVEFLVSFYNNEISEKSEIFDDQFSVERPDGSNFTLKIRSTKLEDSAMYFCASSDLSYQPQHFGDGTRLSIL.

This chain connects TRBV5-1 to TRBJ2-6, with 7 positions matching TRBD1. The CDR3 has 18 amino acids. Germline lookup yields CDR1 SGHRS and CDR2 YFSETQ. Unmatched junction bases numbered 11, after V lost 5 bases and J lost 0 bases. The CDR3 here is CASSWEGTAISGANVLTF. In nucleotides, the CDR3 is TGCGCCAGCAGTTGGGAAGGGACAGCGATCTCTGGGGCCAACGTCCTGACTTTC. Complete variable domain (other parts from reference TRBV5-1 and TRBJ2-6): KAGVTQTPRYLIKTRGQQVTLSCSPISGHRSVSWYQQTPGQGLQFLFEYFSETQRNKGNFPGRFSGRQFSNSRSEMNVSTLELGDSALYLCASSWEGTAISGANVLTFGAGSRLTVL.

This clonotype was seen at least ten times. The chain recombines TRBV6-5 with TRBJ1-1; D unresolved. The CDR3 sequence is 13 residues long. Trimming pared 0 bases from V and 4 bases from J, leaving 6 bases between. Per the germline V gene, CDR1 is MNHEY and CDR2 is SVGAGI. CDR3: CASSYSRSTEAFF. The CDR3 DNA reads TGTGCCAGCAGTTACTCACGGAGCACTGAAGCTTTCTTT.

In its sample, this clonotype was seen many times. J is TRBJ2-5 and V is TRBV28, with 7 bases lining up with TRBD1. Germline CDR1 and CDR2: MDHEN and SYDVKM. The CDR3 runs 14 residues. V dropped 3 bases and J dropped 0; count of bases not matched to a gene: 1. In nucleotides, the CDR3 is TGTGCCAGCAGTTTGGGACAGCACCAAGAGACCCAGTACTTC. As protein: CASSLGQHQETQYF.

Notes on this clonotype: Its ends do not fully match the called genes, so a read error is possible. This sequence joins TRBV7-8 and TRBJ2-5; 10 bases agree with TRBD1. The CDR3 consists of 19 residues. CDR1 and CDR2 (germline): SGHVS, FQNEAQ. The chain's CDR3 is CASSQPRDRGLSLLETQYF. The DNA for the CDR3 is TGCGCCAGCAGCCAACCTCGCGACAGGGGGCTCTCACTGTTGGAGACCCAGTACTTC.

This clonotype was observed at least ten times. The chain is built from TRBV12-3 or TRBV12-4 and TRBJ1-1; D gene unclear. The length of the CDR3 is 14 residues. V dropped 3 bases and J dropped 6 bases, with 14 bases sitting between them. CDR3 loop: CASSFSGGLPEAFF. In DNA, the CDR3 is TGTGCCAGCAGTTTTTCGGGCGGTCTTCCTGAAGCTTTCTTT.

This clonotype appeared a single time. The DNA of the CDR3 is TGTGCCAGCAGCTTCCCGATGGAGGGGGATCACCCTAAGGGTGGCTACACCTTC. Its translation: CASSFPMEGDHPKGGYTF. V gene TRBV5-6 combines with J gene TRBJ1-2; a possible D gene is TRBD1 (6 bases). Germline V gene lookup returns CDR1 SGHDT and CDR2 YYEEEE. The length of the CDR3 is 18 residues. V was shortened by 2 bases and J by 7 bases, with 27 bases between the two germline ends.